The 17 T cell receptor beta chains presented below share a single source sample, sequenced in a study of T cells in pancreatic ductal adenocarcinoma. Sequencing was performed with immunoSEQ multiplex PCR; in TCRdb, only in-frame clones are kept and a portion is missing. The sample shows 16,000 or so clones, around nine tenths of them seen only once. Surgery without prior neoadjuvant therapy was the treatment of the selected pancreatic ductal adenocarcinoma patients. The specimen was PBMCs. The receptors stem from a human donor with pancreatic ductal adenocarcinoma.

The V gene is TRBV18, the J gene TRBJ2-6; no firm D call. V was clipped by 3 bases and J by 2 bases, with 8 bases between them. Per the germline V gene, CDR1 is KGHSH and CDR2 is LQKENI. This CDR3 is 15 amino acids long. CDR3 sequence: CASSPRAAGANVLTF. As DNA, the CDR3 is TGTGCCAGCTCACCCCGGGCGGCTGGGGCCAACGTCCTGACTTTC.

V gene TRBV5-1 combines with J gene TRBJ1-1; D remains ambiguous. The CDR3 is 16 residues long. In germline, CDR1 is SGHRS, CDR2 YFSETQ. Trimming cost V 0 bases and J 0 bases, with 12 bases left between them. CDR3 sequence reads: CASSLASPQMNTEAFF. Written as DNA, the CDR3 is TGCGCCAGCAGCTTGGCGTCCCCACAGATGAACACTGAAGCTTTCTTT. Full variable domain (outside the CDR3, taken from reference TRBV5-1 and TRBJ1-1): KAGVTQTPRYLIKTRGQQVTLSCSPISGHRSVSWYQQTPGQGLQFLFEYFSETQRNKGNFPGRFSGRQFSNSRSEMNVSTLELGDSALYLCASSLASPQMNTEAFFGQGTRLTVV.

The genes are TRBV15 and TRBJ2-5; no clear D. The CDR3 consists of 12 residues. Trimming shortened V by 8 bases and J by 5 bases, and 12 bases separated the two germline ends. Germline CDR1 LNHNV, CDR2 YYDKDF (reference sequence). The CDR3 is CATRGNWETQYF. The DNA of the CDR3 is TGTGCCACCCGTGGAAATTGGGAGACCCAGTACTTC.

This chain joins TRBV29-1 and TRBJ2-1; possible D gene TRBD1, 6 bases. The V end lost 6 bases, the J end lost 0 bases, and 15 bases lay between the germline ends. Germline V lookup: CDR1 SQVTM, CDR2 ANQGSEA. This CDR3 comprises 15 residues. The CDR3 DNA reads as TGCAGCGTAATCACAGGGATCAGCTCCTACAATGAGCAGTTCTTC. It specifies CSVITGISSYNEQFF.

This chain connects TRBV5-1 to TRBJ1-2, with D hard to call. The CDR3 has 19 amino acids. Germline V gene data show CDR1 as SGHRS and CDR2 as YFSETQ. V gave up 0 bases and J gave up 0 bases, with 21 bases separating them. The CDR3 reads CASSLAHGIGLLANYGYTF. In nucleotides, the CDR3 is TGCGCCAGCAGCTTGGCCCACGGGATTGGCCTCCTCGCTAACTATGGCTACACCTTC.

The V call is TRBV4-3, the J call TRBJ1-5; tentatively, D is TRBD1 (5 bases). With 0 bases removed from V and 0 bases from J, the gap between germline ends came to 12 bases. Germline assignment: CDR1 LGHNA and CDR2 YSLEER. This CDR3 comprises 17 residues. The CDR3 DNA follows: TGCGCCAGCAGCCAAGACGGAAGGGGAGGTAGCAATCAGCCCCAGCATTTT. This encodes CASSQDGRGGSNQPQHF.

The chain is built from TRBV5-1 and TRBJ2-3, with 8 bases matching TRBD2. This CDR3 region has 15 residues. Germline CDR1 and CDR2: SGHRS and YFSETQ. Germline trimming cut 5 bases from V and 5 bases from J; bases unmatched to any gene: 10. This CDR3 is CASSLAGQMGDTQYF. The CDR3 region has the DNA TGCGCCAGCAGTTTAGCGGGGCAGATGGGAGATACGCAGTATTTT.

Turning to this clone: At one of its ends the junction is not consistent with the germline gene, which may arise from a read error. The CDR3 DNA sequence: TGTGCCACCAGCAGAGATTGGGACAGGGGCGCCGAGAACTCTGAAGCTTTCTTT. Translating gives CATSRDWDRGAENSEAFF. The genes are TRBV15 and TRBJ1-1, with 10 bases aligning to TRBD1. The germline V gene encodes CDR1 LNHNV and CDR2 YYDKDF (reference sequence). The CDR3 has 18 residues.

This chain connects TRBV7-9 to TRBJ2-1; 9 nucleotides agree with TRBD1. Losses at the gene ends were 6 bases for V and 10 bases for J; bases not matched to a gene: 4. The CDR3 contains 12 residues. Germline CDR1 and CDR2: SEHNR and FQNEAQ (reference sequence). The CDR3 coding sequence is TGTGCCAGCAGAAGTGACAGGGGGGAGCAGTTCTTC. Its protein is CASRSDRGEQFF.

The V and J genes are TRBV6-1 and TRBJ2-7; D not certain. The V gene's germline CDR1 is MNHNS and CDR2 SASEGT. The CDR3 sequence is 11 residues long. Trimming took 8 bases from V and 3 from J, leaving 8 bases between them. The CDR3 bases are TGTGCCAGCGAACGGAGCTACGAGCAGTACTTC. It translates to CASERSYEQYF.

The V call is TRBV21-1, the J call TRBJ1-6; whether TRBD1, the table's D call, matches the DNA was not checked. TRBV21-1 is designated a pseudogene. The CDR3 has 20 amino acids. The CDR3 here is CASSKARTADLSSYNSPLHF. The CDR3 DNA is TGTGCCAGCAGCAAAGCCCGGACAGCGGATTTAAGCTCCTATAATTCACCCCTCCACTTT.

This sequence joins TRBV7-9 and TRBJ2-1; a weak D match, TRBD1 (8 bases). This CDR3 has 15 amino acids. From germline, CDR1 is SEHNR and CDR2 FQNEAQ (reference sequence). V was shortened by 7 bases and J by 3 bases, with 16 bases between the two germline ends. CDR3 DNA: TGTGCCAGCACCATAACAGGGGGGGGCTACAATGAGCAGTTCTTC. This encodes CASTITGGGYNEQFF.

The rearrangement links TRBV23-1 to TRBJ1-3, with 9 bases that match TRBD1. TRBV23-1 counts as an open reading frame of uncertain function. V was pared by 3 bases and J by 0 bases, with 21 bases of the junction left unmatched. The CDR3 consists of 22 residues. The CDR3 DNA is TGCGCCAGCAGTCAGTACCTATCGATCGAGGGACAGGGCGTTAGCTCTGGAAACACCATATATTTT. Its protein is CASSQYLSIEGQGVSSGNTIYF.

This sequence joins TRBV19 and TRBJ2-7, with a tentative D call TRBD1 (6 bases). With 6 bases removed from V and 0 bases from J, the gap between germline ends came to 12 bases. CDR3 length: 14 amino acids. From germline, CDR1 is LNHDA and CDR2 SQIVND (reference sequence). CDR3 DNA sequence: TGTGCCAGTAGCCGGGACACGTCCTCCTACGAGCAGTACTTC. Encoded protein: CASSRDTSSYEQYF.

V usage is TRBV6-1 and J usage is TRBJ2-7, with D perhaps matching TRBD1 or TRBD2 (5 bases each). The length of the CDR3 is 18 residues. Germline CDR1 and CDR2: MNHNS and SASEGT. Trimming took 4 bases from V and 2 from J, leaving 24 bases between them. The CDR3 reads CASSAYPTRDGNPYEQYF. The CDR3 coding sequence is TGTGCCAGCAGTGCGTACCCAACCCGGGACGGTAACCCCTACGAGCAGTACTTC.

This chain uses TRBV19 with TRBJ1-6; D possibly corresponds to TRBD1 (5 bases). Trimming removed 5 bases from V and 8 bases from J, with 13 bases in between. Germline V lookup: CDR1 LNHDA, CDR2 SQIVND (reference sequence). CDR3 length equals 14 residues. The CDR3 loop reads CASSPRDLHSPLHF. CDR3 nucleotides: TGTGCCAGTAGTCCAAGGGACCTTCATTCACCCCTCCACTTT.

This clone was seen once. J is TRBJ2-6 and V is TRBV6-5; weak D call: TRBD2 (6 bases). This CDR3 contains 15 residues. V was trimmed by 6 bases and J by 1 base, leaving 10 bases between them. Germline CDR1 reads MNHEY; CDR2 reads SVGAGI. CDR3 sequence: CASRNGGSGANVLTF. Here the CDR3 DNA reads TGTGCCAGCAGGAACGGGGGATCTGGGGCCAACGTCCTGACTTTC.